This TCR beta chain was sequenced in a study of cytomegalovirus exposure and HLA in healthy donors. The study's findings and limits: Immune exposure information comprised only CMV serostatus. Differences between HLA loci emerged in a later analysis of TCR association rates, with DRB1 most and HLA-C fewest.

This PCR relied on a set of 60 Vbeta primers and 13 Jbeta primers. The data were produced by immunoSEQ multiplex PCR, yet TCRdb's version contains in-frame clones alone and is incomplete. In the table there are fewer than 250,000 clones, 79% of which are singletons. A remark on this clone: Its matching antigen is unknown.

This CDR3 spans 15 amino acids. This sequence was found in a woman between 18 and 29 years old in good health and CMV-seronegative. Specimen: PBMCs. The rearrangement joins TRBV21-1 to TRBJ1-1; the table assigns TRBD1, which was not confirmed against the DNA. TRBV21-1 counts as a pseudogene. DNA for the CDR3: TGTGCCAGCAGCACCAAGGGGGCGATGAACACTGAAGCTTTCTTT. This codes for CASSTKGAMNTEAFF.